A selection of T cell receptor beta chains follows, all from one sample in a study of PD-L1 blockade in urothelial cancer. Assay: immunoSEQ multiplex PCR; the TCRdb copy retains only in-frame clones and omits some. This sample has about 95,000 clones, with around 91% found just once. The sequences come from PBMCs, collected around atezolizumab (anti-PD-L1) treatment. Receptor source: a man aged 55 to 70 with urothelial cancer. Each CDR3 is given with its conserved first and last residue.

j_call: TRBJ2-6; v_call: TRBV11-1; cdr3_aa: CASSLQGAGANVLTF
j_call: TRBJ2-4; v_call: TRBV19; cdr3_aa: CASSRGTSENIQYF
j_call: TRBJ2-7; v_call: TRBV4-1; cdr3_aa: CASSSLADYSYEQYF
j_call: TRBJ1-3; v_call: TRBV28; cdr3_aa: CASLQVDTIYF
j_call: TRBJ2-3; v_call: TRBV6-1; cdr3_aa: CASSARDRGPGDTQYF
j_call: TRBJ1-1; v_call: TRBV5-4; cdr3_aa: CASTLYQGWNTEAFF
j_call: TRBJ2-7; v_call: TRBV15; cdr3_aa: CATSRDVSEQYF
j_call: TRBJ1-5; v_call: TRBV7-2; cdr3_aa: CASSLASRGVLGPQHF
j_call: TRBJ2-3; v_call: TRBV27; cdr3_aa: CASSETGATDTQYF
j_call: TRBJ2-5; v_call: TRBV7-2; cdr3_aa: CASSLASRGGLETQYF
j_call: TRBJ2-1; v_call: TRBV4-3; cdr3_aa: CASSQDVYPGLAGVYEQFF
j_call: TRBJ1-3; v_call: TRBV15; cdr3_aa: CATSRGQTGNTIYF
j_call: TRBJ2-1; v_call: TRBV11-2; cdr3_aa: CASSPGTEYNEQFF
j_call: TRBJ2-5; v_call: TRBV7-9; cdr3_aa: CASSLTSEETQYF
j_call: TRBJ2-5; v_call: TRBV18; cdr3_aa: CASSNLAGAETQYF
j_call: TRBJ2-3; v_call: TRBV5-1; cdr3_aa: CASSSVERAADTQYF
j_call: TRBJ2-1; v_call: TRBV4-3; cdr3_aa: CASSQRTSGLYNEQFF
j_call: TRBJ2-7; v_call: TRBV4-1; cdr3_aa: CASSQVRGGYEQYF
j_call: TRBJ2-5; v_call: TRBV11-2; cdr3_aa: CASSLRTGGAETQYF
j_call: TRBJ2-3; v_call: TRBV1; cdr3_aa: CTSSQDWASGSTDTQYF
j_call: TRBJ1-2; v_call: TRBV2; cdr3_aa: CASSDGAGGRGGYTF
j_call: TRBJ2-7; v_call: TRBV7-2; cdr3_aa: CASSSFPGISYEQYF
j_call: TRBJ1-2; v_call: TRBV19; cdr3_aa: CASTGPAEGSYGYTF
j_call: TRBJ2-2; v_call: TRBV18; cdr3_aa: CASSPQGLASVFVPGELFF
j_call: TRBJ2-1; v_call: TRBV19; cdr3_aa: CASSPRLVYEQFF
j_call: TRBJ1-4; v_call: TRBV10-3; cdr3_aa: CATGAGLDEKLFF
j_call: TRBJ1-1; v_call: TRBV5-1; cdr3_aa: CASSLDRQNTEAFF
j_call: TRBJ2-7; v_call: TRBV6-1; cdr3_aa: CASTTYYEQYF
j_call: TRBJ2-7; v_call: TRBV5-4; cdr3_aa: CASSPRVGQREREQYF
j_call: TRBJ1-2; v_call: TRBV27; cdr3_aa: CASSLPGYGYTF
j_call: TRBJ2-5; v_call: TRBV5-1; cdr3_aa: CASAPAPDRGLGGTQYF
j_call: TRBJ2-5; v_call: TRBV7-3; cdr3_aa: CASSPKGDTEETQYF
j_call: TRBJ1-5; v_call: TRBV6-1; cdr3_aa: CAARGPDNQPQHF
j_call: TRBJ2-7; v_call: TRBV27; cdr3_aa: CASSAGQGQYF
j_call: TRBJ2-7; v_call: TRBV11-3; cdr3_aa: CASARREETYEQYF
j_call: TRBJ2-1; v_call: TRBV13; cdr3_aa: CASSLANEQFF
j_call: TRBJ2-7; v_call: TRBV7-2; cdr3_aa: CASSLGGGGYSYEQYF
j_call: TRBJ2-7; v_call: TRBV15; cdr3_aa: CATSRDLYGGEQYF
j_call: TRBJ1-3; v_call: TRBV19; cdr3_aa: CASRSGAAGNTIYF
j_call: TRBJ2-1; v_call: TRBV28; cdr3_aa: CASSSPSGRGDEQFF
j_call: TRBJ1-1; v_call: TRBV14; cdr3_aa: CASSQVPGTEAFF
j_call: TRBJ2-5; v_call: TRBV28; cdr3_aa: CASSPTSGTQYF
j_call: TRBJ2-7; v_call: TRBV29-1; cdr3_aa: CSVARRTGVNEQYF
j_call: TRBJ2-5; v_call: TRBV10-3; cdr3_aa: CAISETGQGKGTQYF
j_call: TRBJ2-7; v_call: TRBV6-5; cdr3_aa: CASSGRYEQYF
j_call: TRBJ2-1; v_call: TRBV11-2; cdr3_aa: CASSPGTGLQQARQFF
j_call: TRBJ2-7; v_call: TRBV27; cdr3_aa: CASSLTGTGFHEQYF
j_call: TRBJ1-2; v_call: TRBV30; cdr3_aa: CAWSVEANYGYTF
j_call: TRBJ2-7; v_call: TRBV30; cdr3_aa: CAWSRGTLGEQYF
j_call: TRBJ1-1; v_call: TRBV2; cdr3_aa: CASSDTTGLVTEAFF
j_call: TRBJ1-2; v_call: TRBV29-1; cdr3_aa: CSVRGGEGYGYTF
j_call: TRBJ2-3; v_call: TRBV10-2; cdr3_aa: CASSSSDTQYF
j_call: TRBJ2-3; v_call: TRBV5-4; cdr3_aa: CASSPRGRGGADTQYF
j_call: TRBJ2-1; v_call: TRBV7-9; cdr3_aa: CASSLVGGAGFNEQFF
j_call: TRBJ2-1; v_call: TRBV7-8; cdr3_aa: CASTLRGGTSGGLSYNEQFF